These 10 T cell receptor beta chains share one sample of origin, sequenced in a study of cytomegalovirus exposure and HLA in healthy donors. Both 60 Vbeta primers and 13 Jbeta primers went into the PCR. TCRdb keeps only in-frame clones here, not all; method: immunoSEQ multiplex PCR. In the table there are 100,000 or so clones, about four fifths of which are singletons. The sample consisted of PBMCs. These receptors all stem from a man between 25 and 39 years old in good health and CMV-seronegative.

The gene calls are TRBV28 and TRBJ1-2, with a weak D call TRBD1 (5 bases). This CDR3 spans 13 amino acids. V lost 2 bases to trimming and J lost 4 bases, with 8 bases between them. From germline, CDR1 is MDHEN and CDR2 SYDVKM. In nucleotides, the CDR3 is TGTGCCAGCAGTTTAGGCGGGACCTATGGCTACACCTTC. It is translated as CASSLGGTYGYTF.

The rearrangement links TRBV5-1 to TRBJ2-4; D gene uncertain. V lost 1 base and J lost 3, with 8 bases in between. The length of the CDR3 is 14 residues. Per the germline V gene, CDR1 is SGHRS and CDR2 is YFSETQ. CDR3 amino acids: CASSLTQNKNIQYF. CDR3 coding DNA: TGCGCCAGCAGCTTGACACAGAACAAAAACATTCAGTACTTC.

This clone was detected only once. The CDR3 DNA sequence: TGTGCCAGCAGCGGGACAGGGAGCACAGATACGCAGTATTTT. This codes for CASSGTGSTDTQYF. The V call is TRBV9, the J call TRBJ2-3, with 8 bases aligning to TRBD1. V was clipped by 3 bases and J by 0 bases; unmatched bases: 0. The CDR3 has 14 amino acids. The V gene's germline CDR1 is SGDLS and CDR2 YYNGEE.

This rearrangement joins TRBV30 to TRBJ1-3; D may be TRBD1 (5 bases). CDR1 and CDR2 from the germline V gene are GTSNPN and SVGIG (reference sequence). The CDR3 totals 16 residues. V was trimmed by 3 bases and J by 1 base, leaving 16 bases between them. Here the CDR3 reads CAWSRWDYRSGNTIYF. Here the CDR3 DNA reads TGTGCCTGGAGCCGATGGGACTACCGATCTGGAAACACCATATATTTT.

The chain links TRBV7-9 to TRBJ1-4, with a possible D match to TRBD1 (6 bases). Germline V gene sequence: CDR1 SEHNR, CDR2 FQNEAQ (reference sequence). The V end was cut by 1 base, the J end by 1 base, with 10 bases between. The CDR3 totals 16 residues. The CDR3 spells CASSLVGAGTNEKLFF. CDR3 coding DNA: TGTGCCAGCAGCTTAGTGGGGGCAGGAACTAATGAAAAACTGTTTTTT.

This clone was seen a few times. This sequence joins TRBV4-1 and TRBJ1-1; 11 nucleotides line up with TRBD1. Looked up from germline, CDR1 is MGHRA and CDR2 is YSYEKL. The CDR3 spans 16 residues. Losses at the gene ends were 5 bases for V and 6 bases for J; bases not matched to a gene: 11. The CDR3: CASSWTGGASRAEAFF. Here the CDR3 DNA reads TGCGCCAGCAGCTGGACAGGGGGCGCTTCTCGGGCTGAAGCTTTCTTT.

Only one count was recorded for this clone. V usage is TRBV5-1 and J usage is TRBJ1-6; 7 bases agree with TRBD1. V lost 4 bases, J lost 6 bases, and 4 bases stayed unmatched. This CDR3 has 14 residues. Germline V gene lookup returns CDR1 SGHRS and CDR2 YFSETQ. CDR3 sequence: CASSPGQPNSPLHF. CDR3 sequence (DNA): TGCGCCAGCAGCCCGGGACAGCCTAATTCACCCCTCCACTTT.

V is TRBV11-2 and J is TRBJ2-7, with 7 bases aligning to TRBD1. The V segment lost 2 bases and the J segment 7 bases; nucleotides outside the gene matches: 2. Germline CDR1 SGHAT, CDR2 FQNNGV. CDR3 length equals 12 residues. In nucleotides, the CDR3 is TGTGCCAGCAGCTTACTGGACAGGGAGCAGTACTTC. Its translation: CASSLLDREQYF.

This chain uses TRBV19 with TRBJ1-3, with D unresolved. V was pared by 2 bases and J by 2 bases, with 10 bases between. The length of the CDR3 is 15 residues. CDR1 and CDR2 from the germline V gene are LNHDA and SQIVND (reference sequence). CDR3 in DNA: TGTGCCAGTAGTATATCTGCGAGAGCTGGAAACACCATATATTTT. Protein product: CASSISARAGNTIYF.

V usage is TRBV6-1 and J usage is TRBJ2-7, with a weak D call TRBD2 (5 bases). The germline V and J ends were trimmed by 6 bases and 0 bases, with 12 bases remaining between them. CDR1 MNHNS and CDR2 SASEGT come from the germline V gene. This CDR3 is 14 amino acids long. CDR3 amino acids: CASRADPNSYEQYF. The CDR3 DNA follows: TGTGCCAGCAGAGCGGACCCCAACTCCTACGAGCAGTACTTC.